This T cell receptor beta chain appears in the sequencing data of a study of blood T cell repertoires in COVID-19. Study as a whole: T cells, B-cell-depleted T cells, or PBMCs supplied cDNA or gDNA.

Seattle-derived patients entered the study during active infection and were followed longitudinally. Per the original data handling: Amplified reference gene primers provided the basis for estimating nucleated cell counts. TCRdb's table, derived via immunoSEQ multiplex PCR, lists solely in-frame clones and lacks some. V and J calls plus clone size are reproduced from that table; the DNA served to infer D and trimming. The repertoire consists of around 200,000 clones, with roughly 77% occurring once and the leading ten covering around 5.9%. Trimming took 5 bases from V and 6 from J, leaving 13 bases between them. The CDR3 extends over 14 amino acids. CDR1 LNHDA and CDR2 SQIVND come from the germline V gene (reference sequence).

The rearrangement links TRBV19 to TRBJ1-4; TRBD1 might be the D (6 bases). Specimen: peripheral blood. This TCR derives from a woman in her thirties or forties with COVID-19, enrolled during active disease. CDR3 region: CASSQQGGYEKLFF. The DNA for the CDR3 is TGTGCCAGTAGTCAACAGGGCGGGTATGAAAAACTGTTTTTT.